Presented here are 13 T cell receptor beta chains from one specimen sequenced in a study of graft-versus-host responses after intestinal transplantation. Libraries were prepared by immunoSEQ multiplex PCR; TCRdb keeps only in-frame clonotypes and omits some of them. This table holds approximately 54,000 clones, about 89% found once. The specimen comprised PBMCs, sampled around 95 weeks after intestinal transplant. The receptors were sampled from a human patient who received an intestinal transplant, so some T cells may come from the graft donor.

The DNA of the CDR3 is TGTGCCAGTTGTGGGGGCTTGGGATACGAGCAGTACTTC. It encodes CASCGGLGYEQYF. The chain has TRBV2 and TRBJ2-7, with D perhaps matching TRBD1 (6 bases). CDR1 and CDR2 from the germline V gene are SNHLY and FYNNEI. The CDR3 loop spans 13 amino acids. V dropped 9 bases and J dropped 4 bases, with 16 bases sitting between them.

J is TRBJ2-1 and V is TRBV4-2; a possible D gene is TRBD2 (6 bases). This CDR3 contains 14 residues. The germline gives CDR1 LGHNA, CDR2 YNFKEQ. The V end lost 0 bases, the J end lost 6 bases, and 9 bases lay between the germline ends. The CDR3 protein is CASSQDGGSNEQFF. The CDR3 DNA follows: TGTGCCAGCAGCCAAGATGGGGGGAGCAATGAGCAGTTCTTC.

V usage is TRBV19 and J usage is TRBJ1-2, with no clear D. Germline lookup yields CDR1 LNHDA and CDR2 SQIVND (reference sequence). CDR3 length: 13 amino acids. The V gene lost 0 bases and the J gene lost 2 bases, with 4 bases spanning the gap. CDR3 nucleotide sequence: TGTGCCAGTAGTATAGACAGAAACTATGGCTACACCTTC. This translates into CASSIDRNYGYTF.

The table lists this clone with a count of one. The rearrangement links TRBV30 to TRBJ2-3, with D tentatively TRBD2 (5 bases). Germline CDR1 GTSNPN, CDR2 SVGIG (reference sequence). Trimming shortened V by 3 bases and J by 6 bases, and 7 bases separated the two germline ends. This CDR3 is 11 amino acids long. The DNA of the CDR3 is TGTGCCTGGAGCTTAGCGGATACGCAGTATTTT. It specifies CAWSLADTQYF. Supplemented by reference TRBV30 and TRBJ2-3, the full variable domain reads SQTIHQWPATLVQPVGSPLSLECTVEGTSNPNLYWYRQAAGRGLQLLFYSVGIGQISSEVPQNLSASRPQDRQFILSSKKLLLSDSGFYLCAWSLADTQYFGPGTRLTVL.

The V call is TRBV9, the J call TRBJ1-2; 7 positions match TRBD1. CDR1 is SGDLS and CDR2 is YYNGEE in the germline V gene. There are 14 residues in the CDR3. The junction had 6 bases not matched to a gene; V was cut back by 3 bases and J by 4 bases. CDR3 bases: TGTGCCAGCAGCGCCCGGGACAGCGTCTATGGCTACACCTTC. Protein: CASSARDSVYGYTF.

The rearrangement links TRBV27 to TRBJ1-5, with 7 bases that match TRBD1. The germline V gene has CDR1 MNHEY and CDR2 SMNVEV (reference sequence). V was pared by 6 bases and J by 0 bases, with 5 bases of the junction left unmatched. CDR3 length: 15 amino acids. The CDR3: CASRGTENSNQPQHF. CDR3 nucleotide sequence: TGTGCCAGCAGAGGGACAGAGAATAGCAATCAGCCCCAGCATTTT.

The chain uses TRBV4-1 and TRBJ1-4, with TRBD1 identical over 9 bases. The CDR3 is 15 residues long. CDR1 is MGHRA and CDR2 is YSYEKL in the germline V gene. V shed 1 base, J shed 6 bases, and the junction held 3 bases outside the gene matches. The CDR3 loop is CASSQGGQGYEKLFF. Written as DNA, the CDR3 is TGCGCCAGCAGCCAAGGAGGACAGGGGTATGAAAAACTGTTTTTT.

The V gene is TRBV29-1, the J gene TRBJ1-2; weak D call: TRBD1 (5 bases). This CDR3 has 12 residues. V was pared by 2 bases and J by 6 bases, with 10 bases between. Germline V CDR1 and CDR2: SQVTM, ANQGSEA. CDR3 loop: CSVETGGDGYTF. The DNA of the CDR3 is TGCAGCGTTGAAACAGGTGGGGATGGCTACACCTTC.

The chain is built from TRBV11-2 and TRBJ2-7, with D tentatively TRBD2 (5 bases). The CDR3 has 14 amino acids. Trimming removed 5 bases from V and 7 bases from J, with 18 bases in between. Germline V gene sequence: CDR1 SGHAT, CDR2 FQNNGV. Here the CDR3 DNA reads TGTGCCAGCAGCCCCAATAGGGCCTCGGGGGAGCAGTACTTC. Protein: CASSPNRASGEQYF.

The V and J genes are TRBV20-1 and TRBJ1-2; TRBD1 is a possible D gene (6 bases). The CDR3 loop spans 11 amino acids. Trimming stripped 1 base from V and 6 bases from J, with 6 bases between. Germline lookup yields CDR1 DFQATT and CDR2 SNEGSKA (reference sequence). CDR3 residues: CSARGGHGYTF. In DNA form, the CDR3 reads TGCAGTGCTAGAGGGGGGCATGGCTACACCTTC.

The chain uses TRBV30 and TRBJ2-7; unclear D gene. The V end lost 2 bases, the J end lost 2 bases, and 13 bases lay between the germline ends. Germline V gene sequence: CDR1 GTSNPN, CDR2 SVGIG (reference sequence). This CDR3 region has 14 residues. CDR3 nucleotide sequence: TGTGCCTGGAGTCTCGAAAGAGGACCCTACGAGCAGTACTTC. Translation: CAWSLERGPYEQYF.

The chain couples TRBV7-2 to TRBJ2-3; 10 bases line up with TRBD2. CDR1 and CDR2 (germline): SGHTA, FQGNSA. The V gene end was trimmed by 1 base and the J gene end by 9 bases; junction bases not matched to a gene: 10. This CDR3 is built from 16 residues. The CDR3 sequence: CASSLVGSGGVSTQYF. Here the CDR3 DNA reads TGTGCCAGCAGCTTAGTGGGCAGCGGGGGGGTTAGCACGCAGTATTTT.

CDR3 sequence reads: CASSYGTGGFGELFF. The DNA of the CDR3 is TGTGCCAGCAGTTACGGGACAGGGGGCTTCGGGGAGCTGTTTTTT. This chain uses TRBV6-5 with TRBJ2-2; 12 positions match TRBD1. Germline CDR1 MNHEY, CDR2 SVGAGI. There are 15 residues in the CDR3. J was trimmed by 7 bases and V by 2 bases; bases with no gene match: 2.